This T cell receptor beta chain was observed in a study of control samples from healthy donors and cancer patients. This table comes from immunoSEQ multiplex PCR, and its TCRdb copy is limited to in-frame clones, with some not included. The sample has about 220,000 clones, around 94% seen once. The CDR3 spans 17 residues. Germline CDR1 is SGHRS and CDR2 is YFSETQ. With 0 bases removed from V and 6 bases from J, the gap between germline ends came to 16 bases. The source of this sequence is a man aged 45-60 years in good health. The chain couples TRBV5-1 to TRBJ1-6, with D perhaps matching TRBD1 (6 bases). The sample consisted of blood. In DNA, the CDR3 is TGCGCCAGCAGCTTGGACAGGGCCAGATCAATTAATTCACCCCTCCACTTT. Encoded protein: CASSLDRARSINSPLHF.